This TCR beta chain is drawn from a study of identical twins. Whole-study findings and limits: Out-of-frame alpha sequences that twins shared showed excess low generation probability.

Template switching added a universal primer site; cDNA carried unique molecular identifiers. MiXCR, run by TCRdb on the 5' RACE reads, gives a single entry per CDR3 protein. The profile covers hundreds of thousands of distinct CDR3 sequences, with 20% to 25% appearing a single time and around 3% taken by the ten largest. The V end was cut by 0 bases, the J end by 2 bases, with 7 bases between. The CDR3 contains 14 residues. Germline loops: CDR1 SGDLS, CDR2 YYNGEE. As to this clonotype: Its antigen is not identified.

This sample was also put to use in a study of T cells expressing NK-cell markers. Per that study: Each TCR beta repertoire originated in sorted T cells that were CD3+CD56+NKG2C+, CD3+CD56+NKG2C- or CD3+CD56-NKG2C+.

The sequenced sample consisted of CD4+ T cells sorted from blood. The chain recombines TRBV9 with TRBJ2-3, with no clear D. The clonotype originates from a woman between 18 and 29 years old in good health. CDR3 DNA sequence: TGTGCCAGCAGCGTAGAGGACCTCACAGATACGCAGTATTTT. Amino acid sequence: CASSVEDLTDTQYF.